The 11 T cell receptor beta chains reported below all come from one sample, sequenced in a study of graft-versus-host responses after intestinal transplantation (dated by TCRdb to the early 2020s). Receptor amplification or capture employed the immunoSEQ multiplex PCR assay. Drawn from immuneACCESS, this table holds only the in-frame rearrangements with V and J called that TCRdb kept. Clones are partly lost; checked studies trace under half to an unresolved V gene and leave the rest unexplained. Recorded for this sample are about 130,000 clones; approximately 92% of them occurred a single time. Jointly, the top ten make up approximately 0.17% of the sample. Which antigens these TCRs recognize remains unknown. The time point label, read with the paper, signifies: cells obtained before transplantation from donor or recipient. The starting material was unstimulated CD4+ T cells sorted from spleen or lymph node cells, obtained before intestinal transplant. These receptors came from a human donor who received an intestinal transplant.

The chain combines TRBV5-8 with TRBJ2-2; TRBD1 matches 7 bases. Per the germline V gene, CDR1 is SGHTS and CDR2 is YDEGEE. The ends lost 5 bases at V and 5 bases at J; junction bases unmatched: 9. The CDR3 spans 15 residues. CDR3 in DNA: TGTGCCAGCAGGACAGGGTACTCTGGAACCGGGGAGCTGTTTTTT. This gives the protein CASRTGYSGTGELFF. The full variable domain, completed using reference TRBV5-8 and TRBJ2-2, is EAGVTQSPTHLIKTRGQQATLRCSPISGHTSVYWYQQALGLGLQFLLWYDEGEERNRGNFPPRFSGRQFPNYSSELNVNALELEDSALYLCASRTGYSGTGELFFGEGSRLTVL.

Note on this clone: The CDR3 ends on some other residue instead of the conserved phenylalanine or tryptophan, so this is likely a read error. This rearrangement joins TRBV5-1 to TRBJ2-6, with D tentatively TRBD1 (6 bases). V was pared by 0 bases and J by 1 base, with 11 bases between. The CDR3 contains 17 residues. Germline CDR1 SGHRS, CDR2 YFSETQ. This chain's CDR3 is CASSLEQGGSGANVLTL. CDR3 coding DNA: TGCGCCAGCAGCTTGGAACAGGGTGGGTCTGGGGCCAACGTCCTGACTCTC.

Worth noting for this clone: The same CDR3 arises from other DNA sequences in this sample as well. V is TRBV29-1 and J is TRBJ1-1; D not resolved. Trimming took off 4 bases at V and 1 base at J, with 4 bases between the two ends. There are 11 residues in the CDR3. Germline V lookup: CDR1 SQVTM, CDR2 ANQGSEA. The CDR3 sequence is CSVAENTEAFF. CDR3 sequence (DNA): TGCAGCGTTGCAGAGAACACTGAAGCTTTCTTT.

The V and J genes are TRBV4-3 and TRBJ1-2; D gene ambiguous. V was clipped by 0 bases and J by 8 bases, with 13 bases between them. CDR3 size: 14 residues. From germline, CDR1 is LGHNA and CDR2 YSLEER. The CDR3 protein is CASSQDYRALGYTF. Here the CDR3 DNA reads TGCGCCAGCAGCCAAGATTACCGGGCCCTAGGCTACACCTTC.

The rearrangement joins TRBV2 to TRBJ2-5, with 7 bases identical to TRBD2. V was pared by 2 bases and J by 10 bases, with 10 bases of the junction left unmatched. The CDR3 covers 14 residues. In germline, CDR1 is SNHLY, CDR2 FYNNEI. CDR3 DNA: TGTGCCAGCAGTGAATTCGGCCCCGCGGGGGACCAGTACTTC. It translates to CASSEFGPAGDQYF.

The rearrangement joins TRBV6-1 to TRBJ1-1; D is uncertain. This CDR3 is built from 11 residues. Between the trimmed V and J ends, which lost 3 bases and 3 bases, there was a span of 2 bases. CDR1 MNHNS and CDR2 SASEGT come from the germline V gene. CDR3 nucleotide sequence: TGTGCCAGCAGTGATTACACTGAAGCTTTCTTT. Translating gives CASSDYTEAFF.

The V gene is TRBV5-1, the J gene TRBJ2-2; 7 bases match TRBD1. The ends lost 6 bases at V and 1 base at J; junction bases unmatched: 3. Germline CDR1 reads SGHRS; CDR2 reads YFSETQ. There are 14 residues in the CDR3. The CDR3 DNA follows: TGCGCCAGCACTCGACAGGGGAACACCGGGGAGCTGTTTTTT. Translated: CASTRQGNTGELFF.

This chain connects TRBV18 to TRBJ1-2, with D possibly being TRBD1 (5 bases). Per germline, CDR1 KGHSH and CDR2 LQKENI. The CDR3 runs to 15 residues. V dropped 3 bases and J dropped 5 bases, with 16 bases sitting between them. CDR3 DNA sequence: TGTGCCAGCTCACCTCCATCCGGGGCTCAATATGGCTACACCTTC. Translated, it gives CASSPPSGAQYGYTF.

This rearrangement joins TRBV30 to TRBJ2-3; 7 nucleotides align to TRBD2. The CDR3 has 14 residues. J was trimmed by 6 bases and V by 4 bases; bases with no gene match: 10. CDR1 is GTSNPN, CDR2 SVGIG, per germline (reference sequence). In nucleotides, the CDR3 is TGTGCCTGGACCCGGACTAGGGGTGCGGATACGCAGTATTTT. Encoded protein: CAWTRTRGADTQYF.

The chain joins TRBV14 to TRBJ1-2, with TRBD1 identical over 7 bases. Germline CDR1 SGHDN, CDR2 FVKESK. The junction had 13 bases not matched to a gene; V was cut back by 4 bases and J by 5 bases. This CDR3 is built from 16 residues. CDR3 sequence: CASSRTGQSLKYGYTF. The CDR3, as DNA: TGTGCCAGCAGCCGCACGGGACAGAGTTTAAAGTATGGCTACACCTTC.

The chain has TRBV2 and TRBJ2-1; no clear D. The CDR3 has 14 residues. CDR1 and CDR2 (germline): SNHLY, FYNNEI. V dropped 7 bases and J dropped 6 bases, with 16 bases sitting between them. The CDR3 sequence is CASNDGDGVNEQFF. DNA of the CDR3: TGTGCCAGCAACGATGGTGATGGGGTCAATGAGCAGTTCTTC.